The 6 T cell receptor beta chains below come from one sample, sequenced in a study of blood T cell repertoires in COVID-19. Assay used: immunoSEQ multiplex PCR; TCRdb lists only in-frame clones, some missing. The data contain some 85,000 clones, roughly nine tenths of them singletons. Sequenced material: peripheral blood. Receptors were obtained from a man in his fifties or sixties with acute or convalescent COVID-19.

Written as DNA, the CDR3 is TGCGCCAGCAGTACACAGGGAACTGAAGCTTTCTTT. This encodes CASSTQGTEAFF. The rearrangement uses TRBV5-1 and TRBJ1-1, with TRBD1 as a possible D gene (6 bases). V was pared by 5 bases and J by 5 bases, with 10 bases between. CDR1 and CDR2 (germline): SGHRS, YFSETQ. This CDR3 contains 12 residues.

This clone was seen more than once but under ten times. V gene TRBV28 combines with J gene TRBJ1-5; unclear D gene. This CDR3 has 15 amino acids. Trimming shortened V by 5 bases and J by 3 bases, and 14 bases separated the two germline ends. The germline V gene has CDR1 MDHEN and CDR2 SYDVKM. The CDR3 sequence is CASSTRTHHNQPQHF. Here the CDR3 DNA reads TGTGCCAGCAGTACTCGTACCCATCACAATCAGCCCCAGCATTTT.

This clone came up once. Here the CDR3 reads CASSFQRGAFF. The CDR3 coding sequence is TGTGCCAGCAGTTTTCAGCGGGGGGCTTTCTTT. The chain is built from TRBV28 and TRBJ1-1; D may be TRBD1 (5 bases). In germline, CDR1 is MDHEN, CDR2 SYDVKM. V lost 3 bases and J 11 bases, leaving 10 bases between the germline ends. The CDR3 has 11 residues.

The V gene is TRBV6-1, the J gene TRBJ1-1; D uncertain. Germline CDR1 and CDR2: MNHNS and SASEGT. Trimming removed 3 bases from V and 1 base from J, with 9 bases in between. This CDR3 has 14 amino acids. The CDR3 DNA follows: TGTGCCAGCAGTGATCCGGGTGAGAACACTGAAGCTTTCTTT. Its protein product is CASSDPGENTEAFF.

The chain couples TRBV6-5 to TRBJ2-3, with 10 bases matching TRBD1. CDR1 is MNHEY, CDR2 SVGAGI, per germline. V shed 5 bases, J shed 5 bases, and the junction held 7 bases outside the gene matches. The CDR3 consists of 15 residues. The DNA for the CDR3 is TGTGCCAGCAGTACCCCGGGACAGGGGTTAGATACGCAGTATTTT. It specifies CASSTPGQGLDTQYF.

The chain is built from TRBV7-2 and TRBJ2-5, with 9 nucleotides matching TRBD2. The CDR3 sequence is 18 residues long. Germline V CDR1 and CDR2: SGHTA, FQGNSA. Trimming cost V 5 bases and J 1 base; bases outside gene matches: 14. The CDR3 sequence: CASSPTLPSGARQETQYF. In DNA, the CDR3 is TGTGCCAGCAGCCCCACCCTACCTAGCGGGGCACGCCAAGAGACCCAGTACTTC.